The present entry profiles one T cell receptor beta chain with its context. Antigen: not known. The germline V gene has CDR1 PRHDT and CDR2 FYEKMQ (reference sequence). V lost 5 bases to trimming and J lost 2 bases; unmatched junction nucleotides: 5. The CDR3 covers 15 residues. The data were taken from a study of blood T cells in healthy people across ages. Study in general: Using template switching, researchers captured about one barcoded beta molecule for each two T cells.

Points from the study as a whole: Nothing was known about donor CMV status, and this possibly confounded expanded clonotype changes. Both naive CD4+ cell counts and diversity were greater in long-lived donors than in aged donors.

With a J-beta primer mix and a sample-barcoded 5' primer, a second PCR ran 7 to 11 cycles. Every cDNA molecule bore a tag from a template-switch adaptor containing 12 random nucleotides. TCRdb passed the 5' RACE reads through MiXCR, listing each CDR3 protein once. Among over 600,000 distinct CDR3 sequences listed, 56% were seen once. The chain combines TRBV13 with TRBJ2-7; 11 bases align to TRBD2. Specimen: blood. The TCR originated in a man in his forties in good health. CDR3 protein: CASSAVGLAAYEQYF. CDR3 in DNA: TGTGCCAGCAGCGCAGTGGGACTAGCGGCCTACGAGCAGTACTTC.